The clone carrying this TCR beta chain occurred a few times. The antigen remains unidentified. In nominal health when sampled, donors likely had unrecorded immune exposures nonetheless. These data originate in a study of cytomegalovirus exposure and HLA in healthy donors. Amplification used 60 Vbeta primers and 13 Jbeta primers. Here immunoSEQ multiplex PCR was the method, and the copy in TCRdb shows in-frame clones only, minus some. The table lists about 130,000 clones, more than 80% of them singletons, with 1% in the top ten. Germline V gene data show CDR1 as MNHEY and CDR2 as SMNVEV (reference sequence). Trimming took 6 bases from V and 5 from J, leaving 13 bases between them. This CDR3 has 13 residues. The study's findings and limits: A later analysis reported that several of the most significant clusters appeared to be linked to common viral pathogens, among them Epstein-Barr virus. When analyzed later, the rates of TCR association showed variation by HLA locus, with DRB1 the most and HLA-C the fewest.

The chain is built from TRBV27 and TRBJ2-5; TRBD1 might be the D (5 bases). Sample: PBMCs. This clonotype originated in a man between 35 and 55 years old in good health and CMV-seronegative. In DNA, the CDR3 is TGTGCCAGCAGCCCCAGGGTATGGGAGACCCAGTACTTC. Amino acid sequence: CASSPRVWETQYF.